This entry lists 30 T cell receptor beta chains sequenced from one sample in a study of cytomegalovirus exposure and HLA in healthy donors. Some clones are missing from TCRdb's copy, which holds only in-frame ones; the method was immunoSEQ multiplex PCR. The sample records roughly 84,000 clones, roughly 93% being singletons. Sample: PBMCs. The receptors originated from a man aged 25-45 years in good health and CMV-seronegative.

The chain carries TRBV5-1 and TRBJ1-6; TRBD1 matches 7 bases. This CDR3 spans 16 amino acids. V was clipped by 1 base and J by 6 bases; unmatched bases: 7. Germline V gene lookup returns CDR1 SGHRS and CDR2 YFSETQ. In nucleotides, the CDR3 is TGCGCCAGCAGCTTGAAGTCGGGACAGATTAATTCACCCCTCCACTTT. It encodes CASSLKSGQINSPLHF. The entire variable domain, with the rest obtained from reference TRBV5-1 and TRBJ1-6, is as follows: KAGVTQTPRYLIKTRGQQVTLSCSPISGHRSVSWYQQTPGQGLQFLFEYFSETQRNKGNFPGRFSGRQFSNSRSEMNVSTLELGDSALYLCASSLKSGQINSPLHFGNGTRLTVT.

CDR3 region: CASSNLVSGREGPRELFF. CDR3 DNA sequence: TGTGCCAGCAGTAATCTGGTATCCGGGAGGGAAGGACCTAGGGAGCTGTTTTTT. The V call is TRBV25-1, the J call TRBJ2-2; 8 positions match TRBD2. Germline V gene lookup returns CDR1 MGHDK and CDR2 SYGVNS. This CDR3 contains 18 residues. The trim removed 5 bases at V and 9 bases at J, leaving 20 bases unmatched.

In nucleotides, the CDR3 is TGTGCCAGCAGTCTGGCTAGCGGAAGTGACACAGATACGCAGTATTTT. Amino acid sequence: CASSLASGSDTDTQYF. The rearrangement joins TRBV7-9 to TRBJ2-3; 7 bases are a match to TRBD2. V lost 6 bases to trimming and J lost 2 bases; unmatched junction nucleotides: 11. The CDR3 loop spans 16 amino acids. In germline, CDR1 is SEHNR, CDR2 FQNEAQ (reference sequence). Drawing the rest from reference TRBV7-9 and TRBJ2-3, the complete variable domain is DTGVSQNPRHKITKRGQNVTFRCDPISEHNRLYWYRQTLGQGPEFLTYFQNEAQLEKSRLLSDRFSAERPKGSFSTLEIQRTEQGDSAMYLCASSLASGSDTDTQYFGPGTRLTVL.

The DNA for the CDR3 is TGCGCCAGCAGCGCGGGACAGTACCAAGAGACCCAGTACTTC. Encoded protein: CASSAGQYQETQYF. The rearrangement uses TRBV5-1 and TRBJ2-5; tentatively, D is TRBD1 (7 bases). V was cut by 4 bases and J by 0 bases, with 10 bases left in between. The CDR3 totals 14 residues. Per the germline V gene, CDR1 is SGHRS and CDR2 is YFSETQ.

This chain uses TRBV7-2 with TRBJ2-7; TRBD1 matches 9 bases. Germline V gene lookup returns CDR1 SGHTA and CDR2 FQGNSA. The CDR3 extends over 18 amino acids. Unmatched junction bases numbered 13, after V lost 4 bases and J lost 0 bases. The CDR3 coding sequence is TGTGCCAGCAGCTCCCGTCCCCCCGGGACAGGGATCTCCTACGAGCAGTACTTC. This encodes CASSSRPPGTGISYEQYF.

This chain links TRBV28 with TRBJ2-1; the D gene is possibly TRBD1 (6 bases). Germline V CDR1 and CDR2: MDHEN, SYDVKM. This CDR3 is built from 15 residues. V lost 5 bases and J 0 bases, leaving 11 bases between the germline ends. CDR3 DNA sequence: TGTGCCAGCAGTCCTACAGGGTCCTCCTACAATGAGCAGTTCTTC. It specifies CASSPTGSSYNEQFF.

The chain combines TRBV11-3 with TRBJ1-1; TRBD1 agrees at 8 bases. Looked up from germline, CDR1 is SGHNT and CDR2 is YENEEA. The CDR3 length is 14 residues. J lost 5 bases, V lost 3 bases, and 5 bases had no gene match. The CDR3 is CASSFTGGGTEAFF. The CDR3 DNA sequence: TGTGCCAGCAGCTTTACAGGGGGTGGTACTGAAGCTTTCTTT.

V is TRBV5-8 and J is TRBJ1-5; 7 bases are a match to TRBD1. The CDR3 contains 17 residues. The junction had 12 bases not matched to a gene; V was cut back by 6 bases and J by 0 bases. Germline CDR1 reads SGHTS; CDR2 reads YDEGEE. CDR3 nucleotides: TGTGCCAGCACCCTAGGGGACAGTCTCTATAGCAATCAGCCCCAGCATTTT. Its protein is CASTLGDSLYSNQPQHF.

This clone was found once. The chain combines TRBV5-1 with TRBJ2-2, with D uncertain. V was pared by 1 base and J by 0 bases, with 10 bases between. This CDR3 region has 16 residues. Per germline, CDR1 SGHRS and CDR2 YFSETQ. As DNA, the CDR3 is TGCGCCAGCAGCTTGTATTTCAGTTCGAACACCGGGGAGCTGTTTTTT. Amino acid sequence: CASSLYFSSNTGELFF.

V gene TRBV6-1 combines with J gene TRBJ1-2; 7 bases are a match to TRBD1. Germline V CDR1 and CDR2: MNHNS, SASEGT. The CDR3 runs to 12 residues. V dropped 4 bases and J dropped 6; count of bases not matched to a gene: 2. CDR3 DNA sequence: TGTGCCAGCAGTGCCACAGGGGATGGCTACACCTTC. Its translation: CASSATGDGYTF.

This clone appeared a single time. The chain employs TRBV7-6 and TRBJ2-7, with D perhaps matching TRBD1 (5 bases). The CDR3 is made up of 13 amino acids. Germline CDR1 is SGHVS and CDR2 is FNYEAQ. V lost 1 base to trimming and J lost 2 bases, with 6 bases between them. CDR3 bases: TGTGCCAGCAGCTTAGACAGGACCTACGAGCAGTACTTC. Encoded protein: CASSLDRTYEQYF.

The V and J genes are TRBV5-1 and TRBJ1-1; 8 bases line up with TRBD1. The CDR3 is 18 residues long. Unmatched junction bases numbered 14, after V lost 3 bases and J lost 1 base. CDR1 is SGHRS, CDR2 YFSETQ, per germline. The CDR3 DNA follows: TGCGCCAGCAGCTCCTATCGAAAAGCCGGGACAGGGAACACTGAAGCTTTCTTT. Translation gives CASSSYRKAGTGNTEAFF.

The chain combines TRBV28 with TRBJ1-3, with D perhaps matching TRBD1 (6 bases). CDR1 is MDHEN and CDR2 is SYDVKM in the germline V gene. The length of the CDR3 is 14 residues. With 6 bases removed from V and 4 bases from J, the gap between germline ends came to 13 bases. CDR3 loop: CASSRGGLGNTIYF. The CDR3 DNA sequence: TGTGCCAGCAGCCGGGGGGGGCTCGGAAACACCATATATTTT. The entire variable domain, with the rest obtained from reference TRBV28 and TRBJ1-3, is as follows: DVKVTQSSRYLVKRTGEKVFLECVQDMDHENMFWYRQDPGLGLRLIYFSYDVKMKEKGDIPEGYSVSREKKERFSLILESASTNQTSMYLCASSRGGLGNTIYFGEGSWLTVV.

This chain connects TRBV14 to TRBJ1-5, with TRBD1 as a possible D gene (6 bases). The CDR3 totals 15 residues. Germline V lookup: CDR1 SGHDN, CDR2 FVKESK. Trimming stripped 4 bases from V and 2 bases from J, with 12 bases between. In nucleotides, the CDR3 is TGTGCCAGCAGCCCTGGGGGGGGCGGCAATCAGCCCCAGCATTTT. Protein product: CASSPGGGGNQPQHF.

This chain connects TRBV28 to TRBJ1-2, with D possibly being TRBD1 (5 bases). CDR3 length: 11 residues. Deletions cut 6 bases from V and 5 bases from J, with 7 bases between. CDR1 and CDR2 from the germline V gene are MDHEN and SYDVKM. The CDR3 nucleotides are TGTGCCAGCAGCAAGGGGTATGGCTACACCTTC. Its protein product is CASSKGYGYTF.

The rearrangement uses TRBV4-2 and TRBJ2-7; tentatively, D is TRBD2 (5 bases). Germline V gene sequence: CDR1 LGHNA, CDR2 YNFKEQ. V was pared by 4 bases and J by 4 bases, with 17 bases between. The CDR3 totals 15 residues. The CDR3 spells CASSRLLEGVYEQYF. The CDR3 region has the DNA TGTGCCAGCAGCCGCTTACTAGAGGGAGTGTACGAGCAGTACTTC.

The genes are TRBV7-6 and TRBJ2-3, with D possibly being TRBD1 (6 bases). V dropped 4 bases and J dropped 3 bases, with 29 bases sitting between them. This CDR3 region has 20 residues. From germline, CDR1 is SGHVS and CDR2 FNYEAQ. The CDR3 sequence is CASSYPNRGGPKGSTDTQYF. Here the CDR3 DNA reads TGTGCCAGCAGCTACCCCAACCGAGGGGGACCGAAGGGTTCGACAGATACGCAGTATTTT.

V is TRBV19 and J is TRBJ1-1, with D possibly being TRBD1 (5 bases). The V and J ends lost 8 bases and 3 bases respectively, with 13 bases between them. CDR3 length: 13 residues. CDR1 and CDR2 (germline): LNHDA, SQIVND (reference sequence). The CDR3 nucleotides read TGTGCCAGTGGGTCGACAGCCGACACTGAAGCTTTCTTT. This codes for CASGSTADTEAFF.

This clone was found once. This sequence joins TRBV10-1 and TRBJ1-2; tentatively, D is TRBD1 (6 bases). The CDR3 is 13 residues long. The germline gives CDR1 WNHNN, CDR2 SYGVQD (reference sequence). Between the trimmed V and J ends, which lost 1 base and 3 bases, there was a span of 6 bases. The CDR3: CASSEYRDYGYTF. The CDR3 region has the DNA TGCGCCAGCAGTGAGTACAGGGACTATGGCTACACCTTC.

The CDR3: CASSSMDWRSSYNEQFF. The CDR3 DNA reads TGTGCCAGCAGCTCCATGGACTGGAGAAGCTCCTACAATGAGCAGTTCTTC. J is TRBJ2-1 and V is TRBV7-3; maybe TRBD2 (5 bases). The CDR3 covers 17 residues. Trimming cost V 4 bases and J 0 bases, with 16 bases left between them. CDR1 SGHTA and CDR2 FQGTGA come from the germline V gene.

The rearrangement uses TRBV6-4 and TRBJ2-2, with D possibly TRBD2 on 6 matching bases. V was pared by 0 bases and J by 3 bases, with 11 bases between. Germline V lookup: CDR1 MRHNA, CDR2 SNTAGT. The CDR3 covers 16 residues. CDR3 sequence: CASSDSRGGHTGELFF. CDR3 sequence (DNA): TGTGCCAGCAGTGACTCGCGGGGAGGTCACACCGGGGAGCTGTTTTTT.

The table lists this clone with a count of one. The gene calls are TRBV29-1 and TRBJ1-1; 7 positions match TRBD1. The CDR3 totals 14 residues. J gave up 4 bases and V 5 bases, and 10 bases lay outside the gene matches. Germline V CDR1 and CDR2: SQVTM, ANQGSEA. The CDR3 region is CSVSEGGKGTEAFF. CDR3 DNA sequence: TGCAGCGTTTCGGAAGGGGGCAAGGGCACTGAAGCTTTCTTT. The full variable domain, with the rest looked up from reference TRBV29-1 and TRBJ1-1, is SAVISQKPSRDICQRGTSLTIQCQVDSQVTMMFWYRQQPGQSLTLIATANQGSEATYESGFVIDKFPISRPNLTFSTLTVSNMSPEDSSIYLCSVSEGGKGTEAFFGQGTRLTVV.

This chain joins TRBV4-1 and TRBJ1-1, with D hard to call. Germline V gives CDR1 MGHRA, CDR2 YSYEKL. CDR3 size: 15 residues. The germline V and J ends were trimmed by 1 base and 1 base, with 10 bases remaining between them. CDR3 DNA: TGCGCCAGCAGCCAAGTTGGACTGCGGAACACTGAAGCTTTCTTT. Amino acid sequence: CASSQVGLRNTEAFF.

The gene calls are TRBV10-3 and TRBJ2-7; 8 bases are shared with TRBD2. Looked up from germline, CDR1 is ENHRY and CDR2 is SYGVKD. V lost 1 base, J lost 3 bases, and 2 bases stayed unmatched. The length of the CDR3 is 14 residues. The CDR3 loop reads CAISELAGSYEQYF. CDR3 sequence (DNA): TGTGCCATCAGTGAGTTAGCGGGAAGCTACGAGCAGTACTTC.

The genes are TRBV4-1 and TRBJ1-1; TRBD1 aligns across 7 bases. This CDR3 has 15 residues. Germline-derived CDR1 and CDR2 are MGHRA and YSYEKL. The V gene end was trimmed by 0 bases and the J gene end by 0 bases; junction bases not matched to a gene: 1. The CDR3 loop reads CASSQEQGMNTEAFF. CDR3 coding DNA: TGCGCCAGCAGCCAAGAACAGGGGATGAACACTGAAGCTTTCTTT.

This clone was recorded only once. The CDR3 DNA reads as TGCGCCAGCTCAAGCCGACAGGGTATGAACACTGAAGCTTTCTTT. Its protein product is CASSSRQGMNTEAFF. V usage is TRBV10-2 and J usage is TRBJ1-1, with 7 bases lining up with TRBD1. CDR1 is WSHSY and CDR2 is SAAADI in the germline V gene. The CDR3 extends over 15 amino acids. The trim removed 8 bases at V and 0 bases at J, leaving 9 bases unmatched.

This rearrangement joins TRBV15 to TRBJ2-7; 10 positions agree with TRBD1. V lost 4 bases to trimming and J lost 6 bases; unmatched junction nucleotides: 6. Looked up from germline, CDR1 is LNHNV and CDR2 is YYDKDF (reference sequence). The CDR3 length is 14 residues. This CDR3 reads CATSTGTGALEQYF. The CDR3 region has the DNA TGTGCCACCAGCACCGGGACAGGGGCGCTCGAGCAGTACTTC.

The V gene is TRBV5-1, the J gene TRBJ2-3; 13 bases match TRBD2. The germline CDR1 and CDR2 sequences are SGHRS and YFSETQ. Trimming took 4 bases from V and 1 from J; bases not matched to a gene: 15. The CDR3 loop spans 20 amino acids. In DNA, the CDR3 is TGCGCCAGCAGCGGATTTGGTACTAGCGGGGGGGAAAGAGGCACAGATACGCAGTATTTT. This encodes CASSGFGTSGGERGTDTQYF.

V usage is TRBV30 and J usage is TRBJ1-5; D is perhaps TRBD1 (6 bases). CDR1 and CDR2 (germline): GTSNPN, SVGIG (reference sequence). V was cut by 1 base and J by 3 bases, with 7 bases left in between. This CDR3 is built from 13 residues. Written as DNA, the CDR3 is TGTGCCTGGAGTGACAGGGACAATCAGCCCCAGCATTTT. This translates into CAWSDRDNQPQHF.

The CDR3 DNA sequence: TGTGCCACCAAAACCGGGACAGGGGGTGAAAAACTGTTTTTT. This sequence encodes CATKTGTGGEKLFF. This chain links TRBV2 with TRBJ1-4; 11 bases agree with TRBD1. Germline V gene data show CDR1 as SNHLY and CDR2 as FYNNEI. CDR3 length: 14 amino acids. J lost 7 bases, V lost 10 bases, and 8 bases had no gene match.